This T cell receptor beta chain was captured by sequencing in a study of cytomegalovirus exposure and HLA in healthy donors. Whole-study results and caveats: In a later analysis, specific HLA alleles were associated with more than 15,000 TCR beta sequences at a 0.05 false discovery rate. The authors enumerated some 170 TCR beta chains as linked to cytomegalovirus.

As concerns this clone: Its cognate antigen is unknown.

A multiplex PCR was run with 60 Vbeta primers and 13 Jbeta primers. Repertoires were generated with immunoSEQ multiplex PCR, while TCRdb's copy carries only in-frame clones and drops some. Here the sample spans roughly 170,000 clones, about four fifths being singletons. Germline values: CDR1 SGHDT, CDR2 YYEEEE. V lost 3 bases to trimming and J lost 0 bases; unmatched junction nucleotides: 5. This CDR3 is built from 15 residues. Sequenced input: PBMCs. The clonotype comes from a man aged 50-59 years in good health and CMV-seronegative. This rearrangement joins TRBV5-6 to TRBJ2-7, with TRBD1 identical over 8 bases. CDR3 nucleotide sequence: TGTGCCAGCAGCTATGGGACAGGCGGCTCCTACGAGCAGTACTTC. Translation: CASSYGTGGSYEQYF.